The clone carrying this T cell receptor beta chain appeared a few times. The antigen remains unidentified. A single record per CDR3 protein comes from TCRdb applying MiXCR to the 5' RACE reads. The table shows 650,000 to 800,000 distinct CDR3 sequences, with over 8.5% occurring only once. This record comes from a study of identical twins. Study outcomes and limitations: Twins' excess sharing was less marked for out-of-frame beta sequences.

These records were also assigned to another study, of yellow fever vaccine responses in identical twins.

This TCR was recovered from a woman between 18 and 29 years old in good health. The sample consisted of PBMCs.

The CDR3 loop is CSVEDQKRGRYNEQFF. The CDR3 DNA reads as TGCAGCGTTGAAGATCAAAAGCGGGGGAGGTACAATGAGCAGTTCTTC. This chain links TRBV29-1 with TRBJ2-1; 8 nucleotides match TRBD2. The CDR3 has 16 amino acids. Germline V gene sequence: CDR1 SQVTM, CDR2 ANQGSEA. The trim removed 0 bases at V and 4 bases at J, leaving 8 bases unmatched.